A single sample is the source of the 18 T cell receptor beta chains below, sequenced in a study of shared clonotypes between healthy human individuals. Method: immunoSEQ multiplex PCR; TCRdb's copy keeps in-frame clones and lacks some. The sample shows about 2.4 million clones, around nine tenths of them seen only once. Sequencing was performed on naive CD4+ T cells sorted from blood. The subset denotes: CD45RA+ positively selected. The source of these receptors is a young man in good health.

The DNA for the CDR3 is TGTGCCAGCAGCTTAGCGGTTGAGGGGCTACGGGGGCCCCAGCATTTT. It specifies CASSLAVEGLRGPQHF. The J gene is TRBJ1-5, the V gene TRBV7-2; weak D call: TRBD1 (5 bases). This CDR3 is 16 amino acids long. Germline assignment: CDR1 SGHTA and CDR2 FQGNSA. V shed 0 bases and J shed 9 bases, with 18 bases lying between them.

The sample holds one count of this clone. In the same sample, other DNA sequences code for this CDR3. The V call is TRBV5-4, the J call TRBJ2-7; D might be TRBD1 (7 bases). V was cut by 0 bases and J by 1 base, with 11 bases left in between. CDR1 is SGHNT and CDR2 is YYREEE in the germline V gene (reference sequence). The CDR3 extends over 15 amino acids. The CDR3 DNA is TGTGCCAGCAGCTTGGGTCAGGGGGGATCCTACGAGCAGTACTTC. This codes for CASSLGQGGSYEQYF.

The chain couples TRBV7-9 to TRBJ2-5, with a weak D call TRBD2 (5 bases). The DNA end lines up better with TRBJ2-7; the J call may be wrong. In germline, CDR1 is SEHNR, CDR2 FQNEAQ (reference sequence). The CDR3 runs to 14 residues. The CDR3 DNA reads TGTGCCAGCAGCCTCAGGACTCAATCGGTCGAGCAGTACTTC. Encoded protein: CASSLRTQSVEQYF.

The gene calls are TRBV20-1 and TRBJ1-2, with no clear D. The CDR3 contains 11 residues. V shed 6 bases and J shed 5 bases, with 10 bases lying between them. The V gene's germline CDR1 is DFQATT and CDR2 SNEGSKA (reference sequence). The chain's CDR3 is CSAQDLYGYTF. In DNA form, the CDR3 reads TGCAGTGCCCAGGACCTTTATGGCTACACCTTC.

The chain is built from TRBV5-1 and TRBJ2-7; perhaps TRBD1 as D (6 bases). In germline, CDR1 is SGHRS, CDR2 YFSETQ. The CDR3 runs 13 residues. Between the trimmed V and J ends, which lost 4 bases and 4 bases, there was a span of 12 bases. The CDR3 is CASSAGQFYEQYF. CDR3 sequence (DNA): TGCGCCAGCAGCGCCGGACAGTTTTACGAGCAGTACTTC.

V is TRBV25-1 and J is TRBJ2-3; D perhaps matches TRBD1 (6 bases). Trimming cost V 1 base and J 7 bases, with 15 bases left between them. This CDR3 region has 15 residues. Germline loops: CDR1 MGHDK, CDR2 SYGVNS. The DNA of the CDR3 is TGTGCCAGCAGTGAATCTAGGGGGATGAGGAATACGCAGTATTTT. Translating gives CASSESRGMRNTQYF.

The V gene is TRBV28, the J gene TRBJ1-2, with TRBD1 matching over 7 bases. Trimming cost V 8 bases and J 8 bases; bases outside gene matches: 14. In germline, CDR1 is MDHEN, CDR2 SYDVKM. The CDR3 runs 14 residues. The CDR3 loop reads CASGSGGTYSGYTF. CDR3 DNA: TGTGCCAGCGGCTCAGGGGGAACTTACTCGGGCTACACCTTC.

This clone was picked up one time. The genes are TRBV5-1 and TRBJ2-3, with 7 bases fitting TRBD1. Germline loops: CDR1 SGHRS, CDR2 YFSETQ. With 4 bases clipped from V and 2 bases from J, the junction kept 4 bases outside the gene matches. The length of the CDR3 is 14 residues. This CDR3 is CASSQGQITDTQYF. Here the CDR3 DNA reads TGCGCCAGCAGCCAGGGACAGATCACAGATACGCAGTATTTT.

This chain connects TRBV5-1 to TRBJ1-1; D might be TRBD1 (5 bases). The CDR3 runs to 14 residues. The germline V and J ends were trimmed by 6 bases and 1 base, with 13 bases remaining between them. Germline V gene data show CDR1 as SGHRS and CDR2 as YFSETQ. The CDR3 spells CASTSQRGNTEAFF. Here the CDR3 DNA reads TGCGCCAGCACTTCCCAGAGGGGGAACACTGAAGCTTTCTTT.

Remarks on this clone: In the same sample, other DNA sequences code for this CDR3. CDR3 coding DNA: TGCGCCAGCAGCCTTGTCGGGACTAGCGGTTACGAGCAGTACTTC. This sequence encodes CASSLVGTSGYEQYF. This chain joins TRBV5-1 and TRBJ2-7; 11 bases fit TRBD2. This CDR3 is 15 amino acids long. V shed 4 bases, J shed 4 bases, and the junction held 7 bases outside the gene matches. Per the germline V gene, CDR1 is SGHRS and CDR2 is YFSETQ.

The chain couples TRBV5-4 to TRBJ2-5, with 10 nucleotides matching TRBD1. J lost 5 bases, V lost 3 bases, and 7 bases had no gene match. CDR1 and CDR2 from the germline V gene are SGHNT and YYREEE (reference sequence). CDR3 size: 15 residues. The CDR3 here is CASSSRDRGGETQYF. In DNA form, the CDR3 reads TGTGCCAGCAGCTCCCGGGACAGGGGCGGGGAGACCCAGTACTTC.

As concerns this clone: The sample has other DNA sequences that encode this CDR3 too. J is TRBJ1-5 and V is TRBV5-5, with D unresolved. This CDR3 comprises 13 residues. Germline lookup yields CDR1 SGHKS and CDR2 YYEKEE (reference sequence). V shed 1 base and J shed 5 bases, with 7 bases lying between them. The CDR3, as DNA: TGTGCCAGCAGCTTGCGGGGAGATCAGCCCCAGCATTTT. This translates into CASSLRGDQPQHF.

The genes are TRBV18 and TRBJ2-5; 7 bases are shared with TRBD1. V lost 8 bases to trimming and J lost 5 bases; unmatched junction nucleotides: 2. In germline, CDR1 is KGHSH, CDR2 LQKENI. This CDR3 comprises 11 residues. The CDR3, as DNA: TGTGCCAGCCAACAGGGGGAGACCCAGTACTTC. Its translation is CASQQGETQYF.

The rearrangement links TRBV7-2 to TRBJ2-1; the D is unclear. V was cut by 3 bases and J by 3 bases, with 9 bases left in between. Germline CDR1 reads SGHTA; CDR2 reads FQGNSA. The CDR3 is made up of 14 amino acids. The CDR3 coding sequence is TGTGCCAGCAGCTTCGTGACGGGCTACAATGAGCAGTTCTTC. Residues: CASSFVTGYNEQFF.

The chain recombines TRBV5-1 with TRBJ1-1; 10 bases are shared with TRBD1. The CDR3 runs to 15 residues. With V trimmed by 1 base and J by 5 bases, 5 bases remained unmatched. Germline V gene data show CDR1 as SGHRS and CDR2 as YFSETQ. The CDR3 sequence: CASSLRTGGWTEAFF. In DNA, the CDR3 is TGCGCCAGCAGCTTGAGGACAGGGGGATGGACTGAAGCTTTCTTT.

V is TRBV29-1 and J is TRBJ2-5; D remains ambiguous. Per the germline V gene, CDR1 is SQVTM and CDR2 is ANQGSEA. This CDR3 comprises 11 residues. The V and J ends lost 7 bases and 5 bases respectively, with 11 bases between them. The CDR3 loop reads CSAGPGETQYF. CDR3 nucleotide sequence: TGCAGCGCAGGACCCGGGGAGACCCAGTACTTC. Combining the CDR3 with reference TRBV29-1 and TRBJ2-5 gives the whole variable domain SAVISQKPSRDICQRGTSLTIQCQVDSQVTMMFWYRQQPGQSLTLIATANQGSEATYESGFVIDKFPISRPNLTFSTLTVSNMSPEDSSIYLCSAGPGETQYFGPGTRLLVL.

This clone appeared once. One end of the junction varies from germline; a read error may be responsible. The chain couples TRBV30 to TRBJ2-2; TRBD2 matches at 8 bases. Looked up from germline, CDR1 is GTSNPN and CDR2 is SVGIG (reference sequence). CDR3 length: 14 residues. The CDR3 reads CAWSFSGNNGELFF. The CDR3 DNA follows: TGTGCCTGGAGTTTTAGCGGGAACAACGGGGAGCTGTTTTTT.

CDR3 nucleotide sequence: TGTGCCAGCAGTTCCGGGACAGCATCCTACGAGCAGTACTTC. Encoded protein: CASSSGTASYEQYF. This rearrangement joins TRBV27 to TRBJ2-7; 7 nucleotides align to TRBD1. The CDR3 sequence is 14 residues long. Per germline, CDR1 MNHEY and CDR2 SMNVEV (reference sequence). The J segment lost 1 base and the V segment lost 4 bases, leaving 4 bases of the junction unmatched.